One and the same sample provided the 27 T cell receptor beta chains below, sequenced in a study of blood T cell repertoires in COVID-19. Using immunoSEQ multiplex PCR, the repertoire was profiled, and TCRdb retains in-frame clones only, with some absent. The table lists some 200,000 clones, under 85% of them singletons, with roughly 1.2% in the top ten. Sequencing was performed on peripheral blood. The origin of the receptors is a woman aged 25 to 39 with COVID-19, enrolled during active disease.

This clone was observed a handful of times. The chain joins TRBV10-3 to TRBJ2-7, with 8 positions matching TRBD1. CDR1 and CDR2 (germline): ENHRY, SYGVKD. The V gene end was trimmed by 3 bases and the J gene end by 12 bases; junction bases not matched to a gene: 13. This CDR3 spans 14 amino acids. The CDR3 DNA reads TGTGCCATCAGTGACCCTTCGGACAGGGCCGAATTGTACTTC. It specifies CAISDPSDRAELYF.

The V call is TRBV7-9, the J call TRBJ2-3; possible D gene TRBD1, 6 bases. V was clipped by 1 base and J by 2 bases, with 7 bases between them. Germline CDR1 and CDR2: SEHNR and FQNEAQ (reference sequence). The CDR3 consists of 14 residues. The CDR3 is CASSLDRDTDTQYF. For the CDR3, the DNA is TGTGCCAGCAGCTTAGACAGGGACACAGATACGCAGTATTTT.

The chain uses TRBV18 and TRBJ2-1; 11 bases agree with TRBD2. CDR1 and CDR2 (germline): KGHSH, LQKENI. The junction had 5 bases not matched to a gene; V was cut back by 6 bases and J by 7 bases. This CDR3 has 14 residues. CDR3 loop: CASSQTSGINEQFF. For the CDR3, the DNA is TGTGCCAGCTCCCAGACTAGCGGGATAAATGAGCAGTTCTTC.

The chain employs TRBV3-1 (or the pseudogene TRBV3-2) and TRBJ2-5; 11 bases are a match to TRBD2. The junction had 6 bases not matched to a gene; V was cut back by 5 bases and J by 4 bases. From germline, CDR1 is LGHDT and CDR2 YNNKEL (reference sequence). The CDR3 totals 15 residues. Here the CDR3 DNA reads TGTGCCAGCAGCTATAGCGGGAGGGCCGCAGAGACCCAGTACTTC. This gives the protein CASSYSGRAAETQYF.

This CDR3 is CASSFRPSGPDEQFF. The CDR3 nucleotides read TGTGCCAGCAGCTTCCGCCCTAGCGGGCCAGATGAGCAGTTCTTC. This chain links TRBV7-7 with TRBJ2-1, with 8 bases aligning to TRBD2. This CDR3 has 15 amino acids. The junction had 9 bases not matched to a gene; V was cut back by 3 bases and J by 8 bases. Germline values: CDR1 SSHAT, CDR2 FNYEAQ (reference sequence).

The V gene is TRBV6-4, the J gene TRBJ1-2, with no clear D. There are 13 residues in the CDR3. The V and J ends lost 3 bases and 3 bases respectively, with 8 bases between them. Germline V gene data show CDR1 as MRHNA and CDR2 as SNTAGT. CDR3 region: CASSDLADYGYTF. CDR3 bases: TGTGCCAGCAGTGATTTAGCCGACTATGGCTACACCTTC.

This clone was found once. The chain links TRBV5-1 to TRBJ1-5; tentative D call: TRBD1 (5 bases). The CDR3 is 16 residues long. V was pared by 4 bases and J by 5 bases, with 19 bases between. Germline-derived CDR1 and CDR2 are SGHRS and YFSETQ. DNA of the CDR3: TGCGCCAGCAGCACAGGACCGGGGGACGGGTATCAGCCCCAGCATTTT. Translating gives CASSTGPGDGYQPQHF.

CDR3: CASSRDRGHNNEQFF. The CDR3 bases are TGTGCCAGCAGTCGGGACAGGGGGCATAACAATGAGCAGTTCTTC. The V gene is TRBV27, the J gene TRBJ2-1, with 12 bases identical to TRBD1. With V trimmed by 5 bases and J by 5 bases, 4 bases remained unmatched. Germline assignment: CDR1 MNHEY and CDR2 SMNVEV (reference sequence). CDR3 length: 15 residues.

The table lists this clone with a few counts. At the DNA level, this CDR3 is encoded by other sequences in the same sample as well. The chain employs TRBV4-1 and TRBJ2-3; 7 nucleotides line up with TRBD2. The ends lost 0 bases at V and 1 base at J; junction bases unmatched: 1. CDR3 size: 15 residues. The V gene's germline CDR1 is MGHRA and CDR2 YSYEKL. DNA of the CDR3: TGCGCCAGCAGCCAAGATCGGGAGGGCACAGATACGCAGTATTTT. Its protein product is CASSQDREGTDTQYF.

The chain joins TRBV28 to TRBJ1-5; 10 positions agree with TRBD1. CDR3 size: 14 residues. CDR1 is MDHEN, CDR2 SYDVKM, per germline. The V gene end was trimmed by 7 bases and the J gene end by 6 bases; junction bases not matched to a gene: 6. As DNA, the CDR3 is TGTGCCAGCACCGGGACAGGGGATCGTCAGCCCCAGCATTTT. Translated: CASTGTGDRQPQHF.

The CDR3 nucleotides are TGTGCCAGCAGCCTTCCGAGGACAGGGCAGAACACCATATATTTT. Protein product: CASSLPRTGQNTIYF. The J gene is TRBJ1-3, the V gene TRBV7-9; TRBD1 aligns across 8 bases. The CDR3 runs 15 residues. Germline CDR1 is SEHNR and CDR2 is FQNEAQ (reference sequence). V lost 5 bases, J lost 7 bases, and 10 bases stayed unmatched. The full variable domain, with the rest looked up from reference TRBV7-9 and TRBJ1-3, is DTGVSQNPRHKITKRGQNVTFRCDPISEHNRLYWYRQTLGQGPEFLTYFQNEAQLEKSRLLSDRFSAERPKGSFSTLEIQRTEQGDSAMYLCASSLPRTGQNTIYFGEGSWLTVV.

The J gene is TRBJ2-3, the V gene TRBV2; 12 bases are shared with TRBD2. Germline values: CDR1 SNHLY, CDR2 FYNNEI. Losses at the gene ends were 6 bases for V and 6 bases for J; bases not matched to a gene: 10. The CDR3 is made up of 16 amino acids. CDR3 protein: CASSTGLAGGRDTQYF. The CDR3 DNA reads TGTGCCAGCAGCACGGGACTAGCGGGTGGTCGGGATACGCAGTATTTT.

This chain connects TRBV15 to TRBJ2-1; 8 bases fit TRBD2. Germline CDR1 reads LNHNV; CDR2 reads YYDKDF (reference sequence). V was pared by 3 bases and J by 5 bases, with 9 bases of the junction left unmatched. The CDR3 is 16 amino acids. The CDR3 is CATSSPGTRLNNEQFF. The CDR3 DNA reads as TGTGCCACCAGCAGCCCCGGGACTAGACTTAACAATGAGCAGTTCTTC.

This chain links TRBV3-1 (or the pseudogene TRBV3-2) with TRBJ2-7; TRBD1 might be the D (6 bases). Germline values: CDR1 LGHDT, CDR2 YNNKEL (reference sequence). V was shortened by 0 bases and J by 6 bases, with 9 bases between the two germline ends. The CDR3 sequence is 13 residues long. The CDR3 region has the DNA TGTGCCAGCAGCCAAGATTGGGGGCTCGAGCAGTACTTC. This encodes CASSQDWGLEQYF.

This chain links TRBV11-2 with TRBJ1-1; D possibly corresponds to TRBD1 (5 bases). CDR1 and CDR2 (germline): SGHAT, FQNNGV. V was trimmed by 6 bases and J by 1 base, leaving 6 bases between them. CDR3 length: 12 residues. The CDR3 DNA is TGTGCCAGCAGGGGGGGGAACACTGAAGCTTTCTTT. It translates to CASRGGNTEAFF.

This chain links TRBV7-2 with TRBJ1-1; D uncertain. V was shortened by 5 bases and J by 4 bases, with 11 bases between the two germline ends. CDR1 is SGHTA, CDR2 FQGNSA, per germline. This CDR3 spans 13 amino acids. This chain's CDR3 is CASSISLRTEAFF. The CDR3 nucleotides read TGTGCCAGCAGCATTAGTTTGCGCACTGAAGCTTTCTTT.

CDR3 sequence (DNA): TGTGCCAGCAGCTTAGGGGACAGGAGTAAGACCTTC. Amino acid sequence: CASSLGDRSKTF. The J gene is TRBJ1-2, the V gene TRBV11-2; 8 nucleotides match TRBD1. The germline gives CDR1 SGHAT, CDR2 FQNNGV. After removal of 1 base from V and 14 bases from J, the junction contained 6 bases not matched to a gene. The CDR3 spans 12 residues.

The V and J genes are TRBV5-4 and TRBJ2-7, with D perhaps matching TRBD1 (7 bases). Per germline, CDR1 SGHNT and CDR2 YYREEE (reference sequence). The CDR3 consists of 14 residues. The V end lost 3 bases, the J end lost 0 bases, and 10 bases lay between the germline ends. This CDR3 reads CASSSGGSSYEQYF. CDR3 DNA: TGTGCCAGCAGCTCAGGGGGGAGCTCCTACGAGCAGTACTTC.

The V call is TRBV19, the J call TRBJ2-5; D remains ambiguous. The V and J ends lost 3 bases and 2 bases respectively, with 4 bases between them. There are 12 residues in the CDR3. The V gene's germline CDR1 is LNHDA and CDR2 SQIVND (reference sequence). The CDR3 is CASSMRQETQYF. For the CDR3, the DNA is TGTGCCAGTAGTATGAGGCAAGAGACCCAGTACTTC.

J is TRBJ1-2 and V is TRBV27, with 7 bases lining up with TRBD1. Germline CDR1 is MNHEY and CDR2 is SMNVEV (reference sequence). V shed 5 bases and J 3 bases; nucleotides not matched to a gene: 3. This CDR3 region has 13 residues. Written as DNA, the CDR3 is TGTGCCAGCAGTCCCCAGGGGGACTATGGCTACACCTTC. As protein: CASSPQGDYGYTF.

For this clone: Compared with germline, one end of the junction differs, possibly owing to a read error. The chain links TRBV25-1 to TRBJ1-1; D possibly corresponds to TRBD1 (6 bases). CDR3 length: 12 amino acids. Looked up from germline, CDR1 is MGHDK and CDR2 is SYGVNS. This CDR3 reads CASSDHPGGAHF. Written as DNA, the CDR3 is TGTGCCAGCAGTGACCACCCCGGGGGGGCCCACTTT.

The V gene is TRBV6-2 or TRBV6-3, the J gene TRBJ1-5; D may be TRBD1 (6 bases). The CDR3 consists of 14 residues. CDR1 and CDR2 from the germline V gene are MNHEY and SVGEGT. Between the trimmed V and J ends, which lost 7 bases and 9 bases, there was a span of 19 bases. The CDR3 spells CASTPTGSLAPQHF. CDR3 coding DNA: TGTGCCAGCACCCCCACAGGGAGCCTGGCGCCCCAGCATTTT.

This chain connects TRBV5-4 to TRBJ2-5; D is unclear. This CDR3 spans 13 amino acids. Germline loops: CDR1 SGHNT, CDR2 YYREEE (reference sequence). Deletions cut 0 bases from V and 2 bases from J, with 5 bases between. The CDR3 loop is CASSLELQETQYF. CDR3 nucleotide sequence: TGTGCCAGCAGCTTGGAGCTACAAGAGACCCAGTACTTC.

This rearrangement joins TRBV2 to TRBJ2-5; D is unresolved. Germline CDR1 reads SNHLY; CDR2 reads FYNNEI. The CDR3 loop spans 12 amino acids. V was trimmed by 7 bases and J by 5 bases, leaving 11 bases between them. CDR3 nucleotide sequence: TGTGCCAGCACTAGATATGATGAGACCCAGTACTTC. Translating gives CASTRYDETQYF.

The CDR3 coding sequence is TGTGCCAGCAGCTTAGCCGGGGGGCAGGGGGCGCACGAGCAGTACTTC. This codes for CASSLAGGQGAHEQYF. The rearrangement links TRBV7-6 to TRBJ2-7; D is possibly TRBD1 (8 bases). Trimming removed 0 bases at V and 5 bases at J, with 17 bases between. Germline V lookup: CDR1 SGHVS, CDR2 FNYEAQ. The length of the CDR3 is 16 residues.

This clone was recorded a few times. The rearrangement uses TRBV28 and TRBJ1-1, with 7 bases matching TRBD1. The V segment lost 5 bases and the J segment 7 bases; nucleotides outside the gene matches: 7. The CDR3 loop spans 13 amino acids. Germline CDR1 and CDR2: MDHEN and SYDVKM. Written as DNA, the CDR3 is TGTGCCAGCAGTCCCGGACAGGAGAGTGAAGCTTTCTTT. Its protein is CASSPGQESEAFF.

The chain carries TRBV5-1 and TRBJ2-1, with 8 bases identical to TRBD2. With 4 bases clipped from V and 5 bases from J, the junction kept 8 bases outside the gene matches. CDR1 is SGHRS, CDR2 YFSETQ, per germline. CDR3 length equals 15 residues. CDR3 nucleotide sequence: TGCGCCAGCAGCCAGGATGGGACTAGAGACAATGAGCAGTTCTTC. Amino acids: CASSQDGTRDNEQFF.